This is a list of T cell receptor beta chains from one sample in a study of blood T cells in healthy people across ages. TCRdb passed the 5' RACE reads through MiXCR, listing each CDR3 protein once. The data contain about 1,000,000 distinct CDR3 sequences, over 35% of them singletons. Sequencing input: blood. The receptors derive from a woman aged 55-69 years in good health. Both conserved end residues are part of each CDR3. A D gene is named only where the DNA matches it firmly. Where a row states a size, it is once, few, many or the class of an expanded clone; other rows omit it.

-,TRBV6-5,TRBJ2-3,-,CASMLTASTDTQYF,TGTGCCAGCATGTTGACTGCTAGCACGGATACGCAGTATTTT
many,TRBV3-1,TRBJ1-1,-,CASSQAGTEAFF,TGTGCCAGCAGCCAAGCAGGTACTGAAGCTTTCTTT
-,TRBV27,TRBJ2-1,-,CASTLPPEAPNEQFF,TGTGCCAGCACCCTACCACCTGAGGCCCCTAATGAGCAGTTCTTC
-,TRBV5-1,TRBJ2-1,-,CASSPASADQFF,TGCGCCAGCAGCCCAGCTTCAGCTGATCAGTTCTTC
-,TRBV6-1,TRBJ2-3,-,CASTHPTRALSTDTQYF,TGTGCCAGCACCCACCCTACCCGCGCCTTATCCACAGATACGCAGTATTTT
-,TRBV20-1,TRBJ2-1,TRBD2,CSARDQTSGIEQFF,TGCAGTGCTAGAGATCAGACTAGCGGGATTGAGCAGTTCTTC
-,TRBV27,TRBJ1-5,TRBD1,CASAPDRERQPQHF,TGTGCCAGCGCCCCGGACAGGGAACGTCAGCCCCAGCATTTT
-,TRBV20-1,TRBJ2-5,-,CSARSEAPRETQYF,TGCAGTGCCCGGTCCGAGGCCCCCAGGGAGACCCAGTACTTC
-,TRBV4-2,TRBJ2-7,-,CASSQDPTGTGGTYEQYF,TGTGCCAGCAGCCAAGACCCAACCGGGACTGGGGGGACCTACGAGCAGTACTTC
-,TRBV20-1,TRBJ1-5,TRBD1,CSARTGGIQPQHF,TGCAGTGCGCGGACAGGGGGCATTCAGCCCCAGCATTTT
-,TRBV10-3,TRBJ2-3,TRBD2,CAISGETSARTDTQYF,TGTGCCATCAGTGGTGAGACTAGCGCCCGCACAGATACGCAGTATTTT
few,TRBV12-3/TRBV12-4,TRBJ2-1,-,CASLRLSSYNEQFF,TGTGCCAGCCTCAGGCTATCTTCCTACAATGAGCAGTTCTTC
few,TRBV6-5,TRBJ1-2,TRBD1,CASSYGASRGANYGYTF,TGTGCCAGCAGTTACGGGGCTTCCAGGGGGGCTAACTATGGCTACACCTTC
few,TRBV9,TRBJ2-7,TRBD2,CASSVDGLAGGEQYF,TGTGCCAGCAGCGTAGATGGACTAGCGGGAGGGGAGCAGTACTTC
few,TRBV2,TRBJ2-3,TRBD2,CASSEQGGGTGPTDTQYF,TGTGCCAGCAGTGAACAAGGCGGGGGAACGGGGCCCACAGATACGCAGTATTTT
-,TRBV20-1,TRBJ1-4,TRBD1,CSAPYRGAPNEKLFF,TGCAGTGCCCCTTACAGGGGTGCCCCTAATGAAAAACTGTTTTTT
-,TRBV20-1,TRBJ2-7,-,CSARGGIQSYEQYF,TGCAGTGCTAGAGGGGGGATCCAATCCTACGAGCAGTACTTC
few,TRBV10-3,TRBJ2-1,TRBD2,CAISDSGRGGNEQFF,TGTGCCATCAGTGATAGCGGGAGAGGTGGCAATGAGCAGTTCTTC
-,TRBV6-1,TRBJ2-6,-,CASSEGVVPGLMSGANVLTF,TGTGCCAGCAGTGAAGGGGTAGTCCCGGGACTGATGTCTGGGGCCAACGTCCTGACTTTC
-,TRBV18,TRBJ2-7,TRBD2,CASSPFPLAGSSYEQYF,TGTGCCAGCTCACCCTTCCCCTTAGCGGGGAGCTCCTACGAGCAGTACTTC
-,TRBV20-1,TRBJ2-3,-,CSARPLPGAGVTQYF,TGCAGTGCTAGACCTCTACCAGGGGCTGGGGTTACGCAGTATTTT
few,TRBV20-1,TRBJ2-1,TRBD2,CSASGTSGIYEQFF,TGCAGTGCTTCCGGGACTAGCGGGATCTATGAGCAGTTCTTC
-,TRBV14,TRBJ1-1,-,CASSQARGNTEAFF,TGTGCCAGCAGCCAAGCCAGGGGAAACACTGAAGCTTTCTTT
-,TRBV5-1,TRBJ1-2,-,CASSLVQGYDGYTF,TGCGCCAGCAGCTTGGTACAGGGATACGATGGCTACACCTTC
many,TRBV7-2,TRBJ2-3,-,CASSSLGPDTQYF,TGTGCCAGCAGCTCGCTAGGACCAGATACGCAGTATTTT
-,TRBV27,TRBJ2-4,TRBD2,CASSPWSSGRSLYF,TGTGCCAGCAGTCCGTGGAGTAGCGGGAGAAGTCTGTACTTC
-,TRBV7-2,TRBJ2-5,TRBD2,CASSLRTSGRISHEQYF,TGTGCCAGCAGCCTGAGGACTAGCGGGAGGATCTCCCATGAGCAGTACTTC
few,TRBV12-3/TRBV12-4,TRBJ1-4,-,CASSSTAKGKLFF,TGTGCCAGCAGCTCGACGGCAAAAGGGAAACTGTTTTTT
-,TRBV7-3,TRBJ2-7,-,CASSLVGGEGHEQYF,TGTGCCAGCAGCTTAGTGGGGGGCGAAGGCCACGAGCAGTACTTC
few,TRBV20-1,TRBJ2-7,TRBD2,CSANTLAGVSNEQYF,TGCAGTGCTAACACACTAGCGGGAGTTTCCAACGAGCAGTACTTC
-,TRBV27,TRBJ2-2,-,CASSPLISGTGELFF,TGTGCCAGCAGTCCCCTTATTAGTGGGACCGGGGAGCTGTTTTTT
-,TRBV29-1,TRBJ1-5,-,CSVADGGNQPQHF,TGCAGCGTAGCCGACGGCGGCAATCAGCCCCAGCATTTT
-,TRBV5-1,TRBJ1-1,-,CASSLLSNTEAFF,TGCGCCAGCAGCTTGTTGTCGAACACTGAAGCTTTCTTT
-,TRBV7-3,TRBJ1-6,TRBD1,CASSRTGTDNSPLHF,TGTGCCAGCAGCCGTACCGGGACAGATAATTCACCCCTCCACTTT
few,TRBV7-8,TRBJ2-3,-,CASSLDRTGTDTQYF,TGTGCCAGCAGCTTAGACAGGACAGGCACAGATACGCAGTATTTT
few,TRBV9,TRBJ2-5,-,CASSPDSETQYF,TGTGCCAGCAGCCCGGACAGTGAGACCCAGTACTTC